This entry lists 15 T cell receptor beta chains sequenced from one sample in a study of cytomegalovirus exposure and HLA in healthy donors. The PCR made use of 60 Vbeta and 13 Jbeta primers. Assay: immunoSEQ multiplex PCR; the TCRdb copy retains only in-frame clones and omits some. Among around 120,000 clones listed, under 90% were seen once. Sequenced material: PBMCs. These receptors were obtained from a man younger than 30 in good health and CMV-seronegative.

The DNA for the CDR3 is TGTGCCAGCAGCTCCGACACTTACGAGCAGTACTTC. Protein product: CASSSDTYEQYF. This rearrangement joins TRBV7-9 to TRBJ2-7; D unresolved. The V gene's germline CDR1 is SEHNR and CDR2 FQNEAQ (reference sequence). The CDR3 loop spans 12 amino acids. V lost 4 bases and J lost 4, with 8 bases in between.

The rearrangement uses TRBV4-3 and TRBJ2-7, with 12 bases that match TRBD1. The J segment lost 4 bases and the V segment lost 0 bases, leaving 10 bases of the junction unmatched. Per the germline V gene, CDR1 is LGHNA and CDR2 is YSLEER. The CDR3 spans 18 residues. The CDR3 loop is CASSQDPNRDRGPYEQYF. The CDR3 DNA follows: TGCGCCAGCAGCCAAGACCCCAACCGGGACAGGGGGCCATACGAGCAGTACTTC.

The chain recombines TRBV5-1 with TRBJ2-5; 9 bases match TRBD2. V lost 0 bases, J lost 5 bases, and 8 bases stayed unmatched. CDR3 length: 16 residues. The germline V gene has CDR1 SGHRS and CDR2 YFSETQ. CDR3 nucleotide sequence: TGCGCCAGCAGCTTGGGGCGGGGGGGCCGCGGGGAGACCCAGTACTTC. This encodes CASSLGRGGRGETQYF.

The chain recombines TRBV7-2 with TRBJ1-1, with 7 bases that match TRBD1. The junction had 12 bases not matched to a gene; V was cut back by 5 bases and J by 3 bases. The germline gives CDR1 SGHTA, CDR2 FQGNSA. The CDR3 has 16 amino acids. The CDR3 coding sequence is TGTGCCAGCAGCGAAAGCCAGGGGGGCTGGTACACTGAAGCTTTCTTT. Its protein product is CASSESQGGWYTEAFF.

The chain recombines TRBV5-4 with TRBJ2-1; the D gene is possibly TRBD1 (5 bases). V lost 9 bases, J lost 4 bases, and 17 bases lay in between. Looked up from germline, CDR1 is SGHNT and CDR2 is YYREEE (reference sequence). The CDR3 runs 14 residues. DNA for the CDR3: TGTGCCATCCAATTAAGGGGCATTTACAATGAGCAGTTCTTC. Amino acids: CAIQLRGIYNEQFF.

The V gene is TRBV5-1, the J gene TRBJ1-1; D gene ambiguous. The CDR3 loop spans 13 amino acids. From germline, CDR1 is SGHRS and CDR2 YFSETQ. Trimming shortened V by 6 bases and J by 1 base, and 10 bases separated the two germline ends. CDR3 coding DNA: TGCGCCAGCAAGCTCGTAAAGAACACTGAAGCTTTCTTT. Protein: CASKLVKNTEAFF.

The count of this clone is one. The chain links TRBV19 to TRBJ2-7, with a tentative D call TRBD1 (6 bases). Germline CDR1 reads LNHDA; CDR2 reads SQIVND (reference sequence). The CDR3 spans 14 residues. Trimming removed 5 bases at V and 5 bases at J, with 16 bases between. The CDR3 sequence: CASSSGTWTHEQYF. The CDR3 region has the DNA TGTGCCAGTAGTTCGGGGACATGGACCCACGAGCAGTACTTC.

V and J are TRBV27 and TRBJ1-6; D may be TRBD1 (5 bases). The length of the CDR3 is 14 residues. Between the trimmed V and J ends, which lost 7 bases and 6 bases, there was a span of 13 bases. Germline CDR1 reads MNHEY; CDR2 reads SMNVEV (reference sequence). The CDR3 here is CASTWGVGNSPLHF. The CDR3 region has the DNA TGTGCCAGCACCTGGGGGGTGGGTAATTCACCCCTCCACTTT.

The gene calls are TRBV5-1 and TRBJ2-2; D perhaps matches TRBD1 (6 bases). Trimming shortened V by 2 bases and J by 2 bases, and 10 bases separated the two germline ends. The germline gives CDR1 SGHRS, CDR2 YFSETQ. The CDR3 covers 15 residues. CDR3: CASSFRTANTGELFF. The CDR3 nucleotides are TGCGCCAGCAGCTTTAGGACAGCTAACACCGGGGAGCTGTTTTTT. Complete variable domain (other parts from reference TRBV5-1 and TRBJ2-2): KAGVTQTPRYLIKTRGQQVTLSCSPISGHRSVSWYQQTPGQGLQFLFEYFSETQRNKGNFPGRFSGRQFSNSRSEMNVSTLELGDSALYLCASSFRTANTGELFFGEGSRLTVL.

V usage is TRBV6-6 and J usage is TRBJ2-7; D remains unclear. Germline loops: CDR1 MNHNY, CDR2 SVGAGI (reference sequence). V lost 6 bases and J 0 bases, leaving 6 bases between the germline ends. This CDR3 is 12 amino acids long. CDR3 amino acids: CASSPSSYEQYF. CDR3 nucleotides: TGTGCCAGCAGCCCGAGCTCCTACGAGCAGTACTTC.

The chain couples TRBV30 to TRBJ1-4, with TRBD1 matching over 7 bases. V shed 4 bases and J 7 bases; nucleotides not matched to a gene: 12. The CDR3 contains 15 residues. CDR1 and CDR2 (germline): GTSNPN, SVGIG (reference sequence). The CDR3 DNA follows: TGTGCCTGGAATTCGTGGACAGGTGTTAGTGAAAAACTGTTTTTT. Translated, it gives CAWNSWTGVSEKLFF. Variable domain in full (rest from reference TRBV30 and TRBJ1-4): SQTIHQWPATLVQPVGSPLSLECTVEGTSNPNLYWYRQAAGRGLQLLFYSVGIGQISSEVPQNLSASRPQDRQFILSSKKLLLSDSGFYLCAWNSWTGVSEKLFFGSGTQLSVL.

CDR3 protein: CASSEASGGAGEQFF. For the CDR3, the DNA is TGTGCCAGCAGTGAAGCTAGCGGGGGGGCCGGGGAGCAGTTCTTC. The chain joins TRBV25-1 to TRBJ2-1; 12 nucleotides line up with TRBD2. Germline V gene lookup returns CDR1 MGHDK and CDR2 SYGVNS. The CDR3 has 15 residues. J gave up 10 bases and V 2 bases, and 6 bases lay outside the gene matches.

This chain joins TRBV14 and TRBJ1-1, with TRBD1 as a possible D gene (5 bases). V was clipped by 4 bases and J by 7 bases, with 13 bases between them. CDR1 SGHDN and CDR2 FVKESK come from the germline V gene. CDR3 length: 13 amino acids. CDR3 protein: CASSPRTGGEAFF. CDR3 sequence (DNA): TGTGCCAGCAGCCCTAGGACCGGGGGTGAAGCTTTCTTT.

The chain uses TRBV29-1 and TRBJ2-1; D might be TRBD2 (6 bases). The CDR3 totals 14 residues. Looked up from germline, CDR1 is SQVTM and CDR2 is ANQGSEA. V dropped 7 bases and J dropped 8 bases, with 21 bases sitting between them. The DNA of the CDR3 is TGCAGCGCCAAGCCCGCGGGGCGAGATGATGAGCAGTTCTTC. As protein: CSAKPAGRDDEQFF.

In this sample, this clone turned up once. The gene calls are TRBV4-3 and TRBJ2-7, with TRBD2 identical over 7 bases. The CDR3 has 16 amino acids. V lost 0 bases and J lost 3; bases outside the gene matches: 8. The germline V gene encodes CDR1 LGHNA and CDR2 YSLEER. CDR3 amino acids: CASSQDRAGVNYEQYF. For the CDR3, the DNA is TGCGCCAGCAGCCAAGACAGGGCGGGGGTAAACTACGAGCAGTACTTC.